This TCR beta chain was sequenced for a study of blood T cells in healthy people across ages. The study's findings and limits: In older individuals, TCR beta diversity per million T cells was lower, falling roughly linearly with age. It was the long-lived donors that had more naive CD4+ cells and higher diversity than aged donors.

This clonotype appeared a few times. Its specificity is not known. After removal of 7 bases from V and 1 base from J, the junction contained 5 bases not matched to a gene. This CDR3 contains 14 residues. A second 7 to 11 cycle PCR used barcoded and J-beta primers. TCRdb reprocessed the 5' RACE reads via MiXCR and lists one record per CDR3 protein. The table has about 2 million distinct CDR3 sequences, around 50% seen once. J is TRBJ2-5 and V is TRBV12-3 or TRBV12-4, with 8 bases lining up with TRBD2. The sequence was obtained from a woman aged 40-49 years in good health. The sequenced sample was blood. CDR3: CASMGRGAQETQYF. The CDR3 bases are TGTGCCAGCATGGGGCGGGGGGCCCAAGAGACCCAGTACTTC.